A selection of T cell receptor beta chains follows, all from one sample in a study of blood T cells in healthy people across ages. TCRdb re-derived calls from the 5' RACE reads in MiXCR, one entry per CDR3 protein. Found here are over 1,500,000 distinct CDR3 sequences, roughly 43% of them singletons; the top ten hold about 21%. The sequencing input was blood. The receptor source for this set is a human donor in good health. The CDR3 runs from the conserved cysteine through the conserved F or W. The D gene is left open where the match is weak. The listing skips clone size in some rows; elsewhere it reads once, few, many or a size class.

abundance	d_gene	v_gene	j_gene	CDR3aa	CDR3nt
few	.	TRBV29-1	TRBJ2-1	CSVRDPSYNEQFF	TGCAGCGTCAGGGACCCCTCCTACAATGAGCAGTTCTTC
.	TRBD1	TRBV20-1	TRBJ1-5	CSATPGTDYNQPQHF	TGCAGTGCTACCCCCGGGACAGACTACAATCAGCCCCAGCATTTT
few	.	TRBV7-2	TRBJ2-7	CASSLSTGGGIYEQYF	TGTGCCAGCAGCTTATCGACTGGAGGGGGCATCTACGAGCAGTACTTC
.	.	TRBV28	TRBJ1-2	CASSPGTSANHGYTF	TGTGCCAGCAGTCCCGGGACAAGCGCTAACCATGGCTACACCTTC
once	TRBD2	TRBV20-1	TRBJ2-5	CSARDLVSGEETQYF	TGCAGTGCTAGAGATCTAGTTAGCGGGGAAGAGACCCAGTACTTC
.	.	TRBV7-3	TRBJ2-3	CASSLSYGPERTDTQYF	TGTGCCAGCAGCTTATCTTACGGCCCCGAACGCACAGATACGCAGTATTTT
.	TRBD1	TRBV10-3	TRBJ2-7	CAISTGAPYEQYF	TGTGCCATCAGTACAGGGGCTCCCTACGAGCAGTACTTC
.	.	TRBV20-1	TRBJ1-4	CSARDQGMTEKLFF	TGCAGTGCTAGAGATCAGGGGATGACTGAAAAACTGTTTTTT
few	.	TRBV5-1	TRBJ2-1	CASSLGWEMGNEQFF	TGCGCCAGCAGCTTGGGGTGGGAAATGGGGAATGAGCAGTTCTTC
.	.	TRBV7-2	TRBJ2-5	CASSLATAKTQYF	TGTGCCAGCAGCTTAGCGACCGCTAAGACCCAGTACTTC
few	.	TRBV7-3	TRBJ1-1	CASSAQQGTEAFF	TGTGCCAGCAGCGCGCAGCAGGGGACTGAAGCTTTCTTT
.	TRBD1	TRBV10-3	TRBJ1-4	CAISPNPGQGDEKLFF	TGTGCCATCAGTCCGAACCCGGGACAGGGAGACGAAAAACTGTTTTTT
.	TRBD1	TRBV12-3/TRBV12-4	TRBJ1-5	CASSFAGGYGQPQHF	TGTGCCAGCAGTTTCGCAGGGGGCTACGGTCAGCCCCAGCATTTT
once	.	TRBV10-3	TRBJ2-1	CAISRGGESHNEQFF	TGTGCCATCAGTAGGGGGGGCGAATCCCACAATGAGCAGTTCTTC
.	TRBD2	TRBV20-1	TRBJ2-5	CSAIAGGRQETQYF	TGCAGTGCCATAGCGGGGGGCCGCCAAGAGACCCAGTACTTC
.	.	TRBV29-1	TRBJ2-1	CSGGETQFF	TGCAGCGGAGGAGAGACCCAGTTCTTC
once	.	TRBV4-3	TRBJ2-1	CASSLRGPSPYNEQFF	TGCGCCAGCAGCCTTCGGGGGCCTTCTCCCTACAATGAGCAGTTCTTC
.	.	TRBV6-1	TRBJ2-1	CASSEQVFNYNEQFF	TGTGCCAGCAGTGAACAGGTATTTAACTACAATGAGCAGTTCTTC
few	.	TRBV11-3	TRBJ2-5	CASKGEGETQYF	TGTGCCAGCAAGGGGGAGGGAGAGACCCAGTACTTC
.	.	TRBV4-3	TRBJ1-2	CASSQVGENYGYTF	TGCGCCAGCAGCCAAGTGGGGGAGAACTATGGCTACACCTTC
.	.	TRBV6-5	TRBJ1-2	CASSGSTAAYGYTF	TGTGCCAGCAGTGGATCGACAGCGGCCTATGGCTACACCTTC
.	.	TRBV6-2/TRBV6-3	TRBJ1-1	CASKDPGPNTEAFF	TGTGCCAGCAAAGATCCAGGACCGAACACTGAAGCTTTCTTT
few	.	TRBV4-2	TRBJ2-4	CASRQTGEQYF	TGTGCCAGCAGGCAGACGGGTGAGCAGTACTTC
.	.	TRBV29-1	TRBJ1-1	CSAITWDTEAFF	TGCAGCGCGATAACGTGGGACACTGAAGCTTTCTTT
once	TRBD1	TRBV3-1	TRBJ2-5	CASSPTQLGTGRSANYF	TGTGCCAGCAGCCCGACCCAACTAGGGACAGGCCGTTCGGCCAACTACTTC
few	.	TRBV14	TRBJ2-3	CASSPPLGFRAVDTQYF	TGTGCCAGCAGCCCTCCACTCGGGTTCAGGGCTGTAGATACGCAGTATTTT
.	TRBD1	TRBV6-6	TRBJ1-2	CASSFTGGAGGYTF	TGTGCCAGCAGTTTCACAGGGGGCGCCGGTGGCTACACCTTC
few	.	TRBV29-1	TRBJ1-1	CSVDPWDPEAFF	TGCAGCGTTGACCCTTGGGACCCTGAAGCTTTCTTT
few	.	TRBV6-5	TRBJ2-3	CASSYRPDPGTQYF	TGTGCCAGCAGTTACAGGCCGGACCCAGGGACGCAGTATTTT
few	.	TRBV24-1	TRBJ2-1	CATSDLGQGSGEQFF	TGTGCCACCAGTGATTTGGGGCAGGGGTCAGGTGAGCAGTTCTTC
.	.	TRBV27	TRBJ1-1	CASSWNPQGGTEAFF	TGTGCCAGCAGTTGGAATCCGCAGGGCGGCACTGAAGCTTTCTTT
few	.	TRBV4-3	TRBJ2-3	CASSQGFEDTQYF	TGCGCCAGCAGCCAAGGGTTTGAAGATACGCAGTATTTT
many	TRBD2	TRBV20-1	TRBJ2-1	CSARDLRGTYNEQFF	TGCAGTGCTAGAGATTTGCGGGGGACCTACAATGAGCAGTTCTTC
.	TRBD1	TRBV28	TRBJ1-5	CASSVLTGEGNQPQHF	TGTGCCAGCAGCGTATTGACAGGGGAGGGCAATCAGCCCCAGCATTTT
.	.	TRBV7-2	TRBJ1-5	CACSLSSHQPQHF	TGTGCCTGCAGTTTGTCGAGCCATCAGCCCCAGCATTTT
few	TRBD1	TRBV27	TRBJ1-4	CASSSIRGLGNEKLFF	TGTGCCAGCAGTTCCATTAGGGGGCTAGGTAATGAAAAACTGTTTTTT
few	.	TRBV4-1	TRBJ1-6	CASSQNNRNSPLHF	TGCGCCAGCAGCCAAAACAACCGTAATTCACCCCTCCACTTT
.	.	TRBV5-1	TRBJ2-5	CASSLEGIGETQYF	TGCGCCAGCAGCTTGGAAGGGATTGGAGAGACCCAGTACTTC
few	TRBD1	TRBV20-1	TRBJ1-1	CSARNRGTNTEAFF	TGCAGTGCTAGAAACAGGGGAACGAACACTGAAGCTTTCTTT
few	.	TRBV21-1	TRBJ2-1	CASSKRRLVFYNEQFF	TGTGCCAGCAGCAAGAGGAGATTAGTTTTCTACAATGAGCAGTTCTTC
many	.	TRBV29-1	TRBJ2-3	CSVEAQTDTQYF	TGCAGCGTTGAAGCCCAGACAGATACGCAGTATTTT
few	TRBD1	TRBV20-1	TRBJ2-3	CSAHDRGYTDTQYF	TGCAGTGCACACGACAGGGGGTACACAGATACGCAGTATTTT
few	.	TRBV20-1	TRBJ1-1	CRASPGLNTEAFF	TGCAGAGCCTCTCCCGGCTTGAACACTGAAGCTTTCTTT
.	TRBD1	TRBV20-1	TRBJ2-1	CSARDRGQVNAYNEQFF	TGCAGTGCTAGAGATCGAGGACAGGTTAACGCCTACAATGAGCAGTTCTTC